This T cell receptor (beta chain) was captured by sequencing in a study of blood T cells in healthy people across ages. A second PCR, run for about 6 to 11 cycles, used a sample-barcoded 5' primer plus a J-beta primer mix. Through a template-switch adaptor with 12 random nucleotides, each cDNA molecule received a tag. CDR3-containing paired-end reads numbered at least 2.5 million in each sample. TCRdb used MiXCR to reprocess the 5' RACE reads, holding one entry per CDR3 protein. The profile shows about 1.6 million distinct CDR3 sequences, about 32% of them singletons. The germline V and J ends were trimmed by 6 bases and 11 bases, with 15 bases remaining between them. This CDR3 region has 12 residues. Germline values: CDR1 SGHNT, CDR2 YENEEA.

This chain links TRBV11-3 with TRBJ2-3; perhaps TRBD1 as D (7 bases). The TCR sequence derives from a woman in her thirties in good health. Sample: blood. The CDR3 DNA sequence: TGTGCCAGCAGTCTGCCAGGGGGGAAGCAGTATTTT. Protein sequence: CASSLPGGKQYF.